These 28 T cell receptor beta chains originate from one sample sequenced in a study of radiotherapy plus CTLA-4 blockade in lung cancer. Repertoires were generated with immunoSEQ multiplex PCR, while TCRdb's copy carries only in-frame clones and drops some. Of tens of thousands of clones listed, more than 75% are singletons. The sequencing used peripheral blood, collected from a patient treated with radiotherapy plus ipilimumab. These receptors were collected from a human donor with non-small cell lung cancer that progressed on radiotherapy plus ipilimumab.

The chain is built from TRBV9 and TRBJ2-1, with D perhaps matching TRBD2 (6 bases). This CDR3 comprises 15 residues. Trimming took 0 bases from V and 4 from J, leaving 11 bases between them. Germline CDR1 is SGDLS and CDR2 is YYNGEE. The CDR3 loop reads CASSVDGSPYNEQFF. The CDR3 DNA reads TGTGCCAGCAGCGTAGACGGGAGTCCGTACAATGAGCAGTTCTTC.

The rearrangement links TRBV5-4 to TRBJ1-2; 11 bases fit TRBD1. Germline assignment: CDR1 SGHNT and CDR2 YYREEE (reference sequence). The CDR3 length is 14 residues. Trimming cost V 5 bases and J 4 bases; bases outside gene matches: 4. In DNA form, the CDR3 reads TGTGCCAGCAGATCCGGGACAGGGGGCTATGGCTACACCTTC. Translated, it gives CASRSGTGGYGYTF. The whole variable domain, filled in from reference TRBV5-4 and TRBJ1-2, reads ETGVTQSPTHLIKTRGQQVTLRCSSQSGHNTVSWYQQALGQGPQFIFQYYREEENGRGNFPPRFSGLQFPNYSSELNVNALELDDSALYLCASRSGTGGYGYTFGSGTRLTVV.

The DNA of the CDR3 is TGTGCCAGCAGCTCCGCGGACAGGGATTACGAGCAGTACGTC. Amino acid sequence: CASSSADRDYEQYV. The chain is built from TRBV28 and TRBJ2-7, with 8 positions matching TRBD1. The CDR3 extends over 14 amino acids. Unmatched junction bases numbered 8, after V lost 6 bases and J lost 4 bases. CDR1 is MDHEN and CDR2 is SYDVKM in the germline V gene.

V usage is TRBV28 and J usage is TRBJ2-7, with 9 bases fitting TRBD1. V lost 5 bases and J lost 6; bases outside the gene matches: 11. CDR3 size: 15 residues. Germline lookup yields CDR1 MDHEN and CDR2 SYDVKM. As DNA, the CDR3 is TGTGCCAGCAGTCCCCCGGGACAGGGTGGTTCCGAGCAGTACGTC. Protein product: CASSPPGQGGSEQYV.

Details on this clone: A read error may produce the germline difference seen at one junction end. Other DNA sequences in this sample translate to the same CDR3. V is TRBV6-5 and J is TRBJ2-7; D perhaps matches TRBD1 (6 bases). This CDR3 has 16 amino acids. CDR1 and CDR2 (germline): MNHEY, SVGAGI. CDR3 nucleotide sequence: TGTGCCAGCAGTTCCTGGACAGAAACACCAGCCTACGAACAGTACTTC. Encoded protein: CASSSWTETPAYEQYF.

This clone occurred once. The chain links TRBV5-6 to TRBJ1-6, with D maybe TRBD1 (5 bases). This CDR3 contains 15 residues. V lost 4 bases and J 0 bases, leaving 8 bases between the germline ends. CDR1 and CDR2 (germline): SGHDT, YYEEEE. The CDR3 is CASSRDSSYNSPLHF. CDR3 DNA sequence: TGTGCCAGCAGCCGCGACAGCTCCTATAATTCACCCCTCCACTTT. Full variable domain (missing parts from reference TRBV5-6 and TRBJ1-6): DAGVTQSPTHLIKTRGQQVTLRCSPKSGHDTVSWYQQALGQGPQFIFQYYEEEERQRGNFPDRFSGHQFPNYSSELNVNALLLGDSALYLCASSRDSSYNSPLHFGNGTRLTVT.

This clone occurred once. The rearrangement uses TRBV27 and TRBJ2-1; no reliable D call. V shed 3 bases and J shed 0 bases, with 9 bases lying between them. CDR1 and CDR2 (germline): MNHEY, SMNVEV (reference sequence). The CDR3 is 15 residues long. CDR3 loop: CASSFGNPSYNEQFF. DNA for the CDR3: TGTGCCAGCAGTTTCGGTAACCCCTCCTACAATGAGCAGTTCTTC.

The rearrangement links TRBV27 to TRBJ2-2; 8 nucleotides agree with TRBD1. The CDR3 consists of 16 residues. CDR1 and CDR2 from the germline V gene are MNHEY and SMNVEV (reference sequence). After removal of 2 bases from V and 6 bases from J, the junction contained 8 bases not matched to a gene. The chain's CDR3 is CASSLTPLDRAGELFF. CDR3 coding DNA: TGTGCCAGCAGTTTAACCCCCCTGGACAGGGCCGGGGAGCTGTTTTTT.

The chain uses TRBV27 and TRBJ1-1; 8 bases align to TRBD1. V shed 1 base and J 1 base; nucleotides not matched to a gene: 5. Germline V gene data show CDR1 as MNHEY and CDR2 as SMNVEV (reference sequence). The CDR3 is 16 amino acids. CDR3 DNA: TGTGCCAGCAGTTTATGGCAGGGGGCGACGAACACTGAAGCTTTCTTT. Translation gives CASSLWQGATNTEAFF.

This rearrangement joins TRBV7-9 to TRBJ2-7, with TRBD1 matching over 7 bases. J lost 4 bases, V lost 0 bases, and 3 bases had no gene match. Looked up from germline, CDR1 is SEHNR and CDR2 is FQNEAQ (reference sequence). The CDR3 totals 14 residues. In DNA form, the CDR3 reads TGTGCCAGCAGCTTAGCAGGGGGCGCATACGAGCAGTACTTC. This sequence encodes CASSLAGGAYEQYF.

The chain combines TRBV27 with TRBJ2-4; 8 nucleotides align to TRBD1. The CDR3 sequence is 14 residues long. Trimming took 5 bases from V and 11 from J; bases not matched to a gene: 11. Germline V gene data show CDR1 as MNHEY and CDR2 as SMNVEV (reference sequence). The CDR3, as DNA: TGTGCCAGCAGTCCCCAGACAGGGGAAAGAGTTCAGTACTTC. This sequence encodes CASSPQTGERVQYF.

The rearrangement joins TRBV15 to TRBJ1-4, with D unclear. Trimming pared 1 base from V and 0 bases from J, leaving 6 bases between. Germline V lookup: CDR1 LNHNV, CDR2 YYDKDF (reference sequence). The CDR3 has 15 amino acids. The CDR3 sequence: CATSRVPATNEKLFF. The CDR3 DNA is TGTGCCACCAGCAGAGTGCCCGCAACTAATGAAAAACTGTTTTTT.

The chain combines TRBV7-3 with TRBJ2-1, with a weak D call TRBD2 (5 bases). Looked up from germline, CDR1 is SGHTA and CDR2 is FQGTGA. The CDR3 extends over 17 amino acids. The V gene lost 2 bases and the J gene lost 6 bases, with 20 bases spanning the gap. The CDR3: CASSLGPGFSVSNEQFF. The CDR3 nucleotides are TGTGCCAGCAGCTTAGGACCCGGATTTAGCGTATCCAATGAGCAGTTCTTC.

The chain has TRBV10-3 and TRBJ1-1; D not certain. V was shortened by 4 bases and J by 12 bases, with 27 bases between the two germline ends. Germline-derived CDR1 and CDR2 are ENHRY and SYGVKD. The CDR3 is 16 residues long. In DNA, the CDR3 is TGTGCCATCAGTGCACAACGGACGGACGTAGAGGCTATATCTTTCTTT. Its translation is CAISAQRTDVEAISFF.

This chain joins TRBV15 and TRBJ1-3, with a weak D call TRBD1 (6 bases). The V end lost 5 bases, the J end lost 0 bases, and 14 bases lay between the germline ends. The germline CDR1 and CDR2 sequences are LNHNV and YYDKDF (reference sequence). The CDR3 is 16 amino acids. The CDR3, as DNA: TGTGCCACCAGCGACCCCCAACAGGGCTCTGGAAACACCATATATTTT. Its translation: CATSDPQQGSGNTIYF.

The chain couples TRBV7-3 to TRBJ2-5; D might be TRBD2 (6 bases). The CDR3 extends over 16 amino acids. Germline CDR1 and CDR2: SGHTA and FQGTGA. Deletions cut 4 bases from V and 5 bases from J, with 20 bases between. DNA for the CDR3: TGTGCCAGCAGCTCAACTCCTAGCGCCGGGTGGGAGACCCAGTACTTC. Translated: CASSSTPSAGWETQYF.

This clone came up once. V gene TRBV28 combines with J gene TRBJ2-3; weak D call: TRBD1 (6 bases). There are 15 residues in the CDR3. CDR1 and CDR2 (germline): MDHEN, SYDVKM. Trimming took off 5 bases at V and 0 bases at J, with 12 bases between the two ends. The CDR3 sequence: CASSPPDRSTDTQYF. Here the CDR3 DNA reads TGTGCCAGCAGTCCTCCGGACAGAAGCACAGATACGCAGTATTTT.

This clone has a single count. This sequence joins TRBV5-4 and TRBJ2-3; D is undetermined. V lost 0 bases, J lost 1 base, and 6 bases lay in between. From germline, CDR1 is SGHNT and CDR2 YYREEE (reference sequence). The CDR3 has 14 residues. This chain's CDR3 is CASSLGLGTDTQYF. In nucleotides, the CDR3 is TGTGCCAGCAGCTTGGGGTTAGGCACAGATACGCAGTATTTT.

The chain joins TRBV5-4 to TRBJ2-3; TRBD1 agrees at 8 bases. CDR1 is SGHNT and CDR2 is YYREEE in the germline V gene (reference sequence). The CDR3 spans 13 residues. The V gene end was trimmed by 5 bases and the J gene end by 5 bases; junction bases not matched to a gene: 4. CDR3 in DNA: TGTGCCAGCAGAGACAGGGGTATAGATACGCAGTATTTT. Protein: CASRDRGIDTQYF.

The V and J genes are TRBV6-4 and TRBJ2-1, with unresolved D. Trimming removed 0 bases at V and 5 bases at J, with 11 bases between. The germline gives CDR1 MRHNA, CDR2 SNTAGT. There are 15 residues in the CDR3. DNA of the CDR3: TGTGCCAGCAGTGACTCCCCCCAGATGGACAATGAGCAGTTCTTC. Protein product: CASSDSPQMDNEQFF.

The chain is built from TRBV4-1 and TRBJ1-3; TRBD1 is a possible D gene (5 bases). Germline V lookup: CDR1 MGHRA, CDR2 YSYEKL. The CDR3 runs to 16 residues. With 0 bases removed from V and 3 bases from J, the gap between germline ends came to 12 bases. This CDR3 reads CASSQDIGVGGNTIYF. CDR3 nucleotides: TGCGCCAGCAGCCAAGATATAGGGGTAGGTGGAAACACCATATATTTT.

The CDR3 nucleotides are TGCGCCAGCAGCTTGGAGTCTAGCGGCATTAGCACAGATACGCAGTATTTT. It specifies CASSLESSGISTDTQYF. V and J are TRBV5-1 and TRBJ2-3; TRBD2 aligns across 7 bases. CDR1 is SGHRS, CDR2 YFSETQ, per germline. Trimming cost V 0 bases and J 0 bases; bases outside gene matches: 7. The CDR3 sequence is 17 residues long. Using reference TRBV5-1 and TRBJ2-3 for the parts outside the CDR3, the full variable domain is KAGVTQTPRYLIKTRGQQVTLSCSPISGHRSVSWYQQTPGQGLQFLFEYFSETQRNKGNFPGRFSGRQFSNSRSEMNVSTLELGDSALYLCASSLESSGISTDTQYFGPGTRLTVL.

This sequence joins TRBV11-3 and TRBJ2-3; 12 bases agree with TRBD1. CDR1 and CDR2 (germline): SGHNT, YENEEA. CDR3 length equals 17 residues. V shed 5 bases and J 5 bases; nucleotides not matched to a gene: 11. The DNA for the CDR3 is TGTGCCAGCAGCGCAGGCCGGGACAGGGGGCGCCGAGATACGCAGTATTTT. Translated, it gives CASSAGRDRGRRDTQYF.

This clone has a single count. J is TRBJ1-1 and V is TRBV7-6, with D maybe TRBD1 (6 bases). Germline lookup yields CDR1 SGHVS and CDR2 FNYEAQ. Trimming stripped 5 bases from V and 0 bases from J, with 13 bases between. This CDR3 region has 15 residues. For the CDR3, the DNA is TGTGCCAGCAGCGGGCGAACAGGGTTGAACACTGAAGCTTTCTTT. Protein sequence: CASSGRTGLNTEAFF.

The chain couples TRBV29-1 to TRBJ2-5; 11 nucleotides align to TRBD2. Germline V CDR1 and CDR2: SQVTM, ANQGSEA. The junction had 10 bases not matched to a gene; V was cut back by 4 bases and J by 3 bases. The CDR3 consists of 16 residues. The CDR3 coding sequence is TGCAGCGTTGCCCCCCGTCTACTAGCGGGAGAAGAGACCCAGTACTTC. It translates to CSVAPRLLAGEETQYF.

The V gene is TRBV11-1, the J gene TRBJ2-7; D ambiguous. The germline V gene has CDR1 SGHAT and CDR2 FQDESV (reference sequence). V was trimmed by 3 bases and J by 1 base, leaving 4 bases between them. The CDR3 runs 12 residues. CDR3: CASSFDSYEQYF. The CDR3 region has the DNA TGTGCCAGCAGCTTTGATTCCTACGAGCAGTACTTC.

The chain couples TRBV5-1 to TRBJ1-2; TRBD1 aligns across 9 bases. V lost 1 base and J lost 2; bases outside the gene matches: 15. Germline values: CDR1 SGHRS, CDR2 YFSETQ. The CDR3 consists of 19 residues. The DNA for the CDR3 is TGCGCCAGCAGCTTGTACTACGGGGAAAACAGGGGGCCAAACTATGGCTACACCTTC. Translating it yields CASSLYYGENRGPNYGYTF.

Turning to this clone: The same CDR3 also results from other DNA sequences found in this sample. The chain carries TRBV5-4 and TRBJ2-2; tentative D call: TRBD2 (5 bases). The germline gives CDR1 SGHNT, CDR2 YYREEE (reference sequence). V was cut by 2 bases and J by 8 bases, with 28 bases left in between. The CDR3 sequence is 19 residues long. CDR3 in DNA: TGTGCCAGCAGCTTCTACAAGCTAAAGACACCCGGGATAACTGGGGAGCTGTTTTTT. Protein: CASSFYKLKTPGITGELFF.